Below, one T cell receptor beta chain is given with its context. Its antigen remains unidentified. The ends were cut back, 7 bases at V and 2 bases at J, with 14 bases in the middle. The CDR3 runs to 14 residues. CDR1 is SGHNT and CDR2 is YYREEE in the germline V gene (reference sequence). This was the immunoSEQ version 4 assay in survey mode. The table came from immunoSEQ multiplex PCR; TCRdb's copy has only in-frame clones and leaves some out. The sample holds 64,000 or so clones, about 69% seen once. The data were taken from a study of persistence of HIV-infected CD4 T cells. Overlapping HIV-1 Gag 15-mer peptides at about 1 ug per peptide per mL were used. CD40L-negative CD69-negative CD45RO-high memory CD4+ T cells were sorted as populations depleted of antigen-responding cells.

The sample in question was CD4+ T cells sorted from PBMCs after approximately 19-hour stimulation, obtained from a patient who received antiretroviral therapy. This chain uses TRBV5-4 with TRBJ2-3; D may be TRBD2 (5 bases). This receptor was obtained from an adult man with HIV who was CMV-seropositive. The CDR3 DNA is TGTGCCAGCGGGCCGGAGGCTAACACAGATACGCAGTATTTT. Protein: CASGPEANTDTQYF.